The next 9 T cell receptor beta chains were all read from a single sample in a study of CD8 T cells in ankylosing spondylitis. TCRdb re-analysed the 5' RACE reads in MiXCR, keeping a single row per CDR3 protein. This table has 240,000 or so distinct CDR3 sequences, roughly 10% appearing once. The specimen sequenced was blood, either unsorted or a sorted T cell fraction (not recorded which). The receptors stem from a male donor with ankylosing spondylitis or in good health (not recorded which).

This clonotype ranks as medium-sized. The chain joins TRBV27 to TRBJ1-2; D ambiguous. CDR1 is MNHEY and CDR2 is SMNVEV in the germline V gene (reference sequence). This CDR3 has 13 residues. Trimming stripped 3 bases from V and 4 bases from J, with 9 bases between. This CDR3 is CASSFSDSYGYTF. The DNA for the CDR3 is TGTGCCAGCAGTTTTAGTGACTCCTATGGCTACACCTTC.

Remarks on this clonotype: A read error may explain this, as a much larger clone is one base away. The chain uses TRBV5-1 and TRBJ2-6; D remains ambiguous. The germline V gene has CDR1 SGHRS and CDR2 YFSETQ. The CDR3 runs to 15 residues. The CDR3 sequence is CAISLGPSGANVLTF. CDR3 nucleotide sequence: TGCGCCATCAGCTTAGGACCATCTGGGGCCAACGTCCTGACTTTC.

Only a few counts were recorded for this clonotype. The gene calls are TRBV7-9 and TRBJ1-2; D is unresolved. The CDR3 loop spans 13 amino acids. CDR1 SEHNR and CDR2 FQNEAQ come from the germline V gene (reference sequence). V lost 3 bases and J 2 bases, leaving 7 bases between the germline ends. CDR3 bases: TGTGCCAGCAGCTTGGGCCACAACTATGGCTACACCTTC. It encodes CASSLGHNYGYTF.

This clonotype was observed at least ten times. The gene calls are TRBV20-1 and TRBJ2-1; 11 bases are a match to TRBD2. V lost 4 bases to trimming and J lost 9 bases; unmatched junction nucleotides: 20. This CDR3 is built from 18 residues. Looked up from germline, CDR1 is DFQATT and CDR2 is SNEGSKA (reference sequence). Here the CDR3 reads CSATEGGTSGHLSVEQFF. The CDR3 DNA sequence: TGCAGTGCTACGGAGGGGGGGACTAGCGGCCATCTTTCTGTTGAGCAGTTCTTC.

As to this clonotype: A much larger clonotype is one base distant, so this may be a read error. This chain uses TRBV3-1 with TRBJ2-1, with 9 bases aligning to TRBD1. Looked up from germline, CDR1 is LGHDT and CDR2 is YNNKEL (reference sequence). The CDR3 sequence is 17 residues long. This CDR3 reads CASSPDGQGSSYNGQFF. DNA for the CDR3: TGTGCCAGCAGCCCAGATGGACAGGGGAGCTCCTACAATGGGCAGTTCTTC.

This clonotype was counted between two and nine times. V gene TRBV20-1 combines with J gene TRBJ2-7; D might be TRBD1 or TRBD2, each matching 5 bases. CDR1 DFQATT and CDR2 SNEGSKA come from the germline V gene (reference sequence). The V end was cut by 3 bases, the J end by 6 bases, with 15 bases between. The CDR3 is 13 residues long. The CDR3 DNA is TGCAGTGCTAGGGATCCGGGGACCCTCGAGCAGTACTTC. It yields the protein CSARDPGTLEQYF.

The chain is built from TRBV9 and TRBJ1-5; D is unclear. CDR1 is SGDLS and CDR2 is YYNGEE in the germline V gene. The CDR3 is 15 amino acids. Between the trimmed V and J ends, which lost 3 bases and 0 bases, there was a span of 10 bases. The CDR3 sequence is CASSADGLSNQPQHF. CDR3 bases: TGTGCCAGCAGCGCCGACGGACTTAGCAATCAGCCCCAGCATTTT. Complete variable domain (other parts from reference TRBV9 and TRBJ1-5): DSGVTQTPKHLITATGQRVTLRCSPRSGDLSVYWYQQSLDQGLQFLIQYYNGEERAKGNILERFSAQQFPDLHSELNLSSLELGDSALYFCASSADGLSNQPQHFGDGTRLSIL.

The V gene is TRBV6-5, the J gene TRBJ2-5; D unresolved. From germline, CDR1 is MNHEY and CDR2 SVGAGI. This CDR3 comprises 13 residues. The germline V and J ends were trimmed by 6 bases and 5 bases, with 13 bases remaining between them. CDR3 protein: CASRSVGAETQYF. CDR3 sequence (DNA): TGTGCCAGCAGGTCGGTCGGTGCGGAGACCCAGTACTTC.

This clonotype appeared a single time. A much larger clone differs from this one at a single base, so this may be a read error. This chain joins TRBV7-9 and TRBJ1-3; weak D call: TRBD1 (5 bases). Germline loops: CDR1 SEHNR, CDR2 FQNEAQ (reference sequence). The CDR3 contains 13 residues. The CDR3 sequence: CACSVDTGNTIYF. CDR3 DNA sequence: TGTGCCTGCAGCGTGGACACCGGAAACACCATATATTTT.